These 17 T cell receptor beta chains were all obtained from the same sample, sequenced in a study of spatial heterogeneity in lung cancer. Whole-study results and caveats: It was found that expanded intratumoral alpha and beta TCR counts tracked tumor mutation counts.

These receptors are not linked to any known antigen. Stated time point: sample taken at primary tumor resection. One entry per CDR3 protein results from TCRdb running MiXCR on the 5' RACE reads. This table has several thousand distinct CDR3 sequences, 11% to 15% appearing once. The sequencing here drew on lung tumor tissue, taken at surgery. The receptors originated from a female donor with early-stage non-small cell lung cancer.

At least ten counts were recorded for this clonotype. J is TRBJ2-3 and V is TRBV23-1; the match to TRBD2 covers 13 bases. TRBV23-1 is an ORF, with its function uncertain. The CDR3 is 17 residues long. V was clipped by 0 bases and J by 2 bases; unmatched bases: 2. This chain's CDR3 is CASSQSTSGGDTDTQYF. For the CDR3, the DNA is TGCGCCAGCAGTCAATCAACTAGCGGGGGGGACACAGATACGCAGTATTTT.

This chain links TRBV20-1 with TRBJ2-1, with TRBD2 matching over 8 bases. Trimming at V came to 1 base and at J to 4 bases, leaving 3 bases not matched to a gene. The CDR3 has 14 residues. The V gene's germline CDR1 is DFQATT and CDR2 SNEGSKA (reference sequence). The CDR3 loop reads CSARGSGTYNEQFF. The CDR3, as DNA: TGCAGTGCTAGAGGTAGCGGGACTTACAATGAGCAGTTCTTC.

This clonotype came up many times. V and J are TRBV28 and TRBJ1-6; D unclear. The CDR3 extends over 14 amino acids. CDR1 MDHEN and CDR2 SYDVKM come from the germline V gene. V gave up 7 bases and J gave up 3 bases, with 10 bases separating them. The CDR3 bases are TGTGCCAGCAATCGGGGAGACTATAATTCACCCCTCCACTTT. Protein: CASNRGDYNSPLHF.

This clonotype is deemed medium-sized. The chain is built from TRBV6-5 and TRBJ1-1; 8 nucleotides agree with TRBD1. CDR1 is MNHEY and CDR2 is SVGAGI in the germline V gene. V trimming: 7 bases; J trimming: 8 bases; junction bases outside the gene matches: 9. This CDR3 has 13 residues. CDR3 DNA sequence: TGTGCCAGCATCCGCGGACAGGGCGGAGAAGCTTTCTTT. The encoded protein is CASIRGQGGEAFF.

The gene calls are TRBV6-6 and TRBJ2-5; D unresolved. The germline V and J ends were trimmed by 2 bases and 5 bases, with 12 bases remaining between them. Germline assignment: CDR1 MNHNY and CDR2 SVGAGI (reference sequence). The CDR3 consists of 14 residues. CDR3 nucleotides: TGTGCCAGCAGTTACACCCAGGTTCTGGAGACCCAGTACTTC. It codes for CASSYTQVLETQYF.

By share of the sample, this clonotype is medium-sized. The rearrangement links TRBV6-1 to TRBJ1-2; D gene unclear. The V end was cut by 5 bases, the J end by 1 base, with 11 bases between. The CDR3 is made up of 14 amino acids. The germline gives CDR1 MNHNS, CDR2 SASEGT. The CDR3 nucleotides are TGTGCCAGCAGTCCCCGGGCCCTTAACTATGGCTACACCTTC. It yields the protein CASSPRALNYGYTF.

This clonotype was seen a single time. The chain carries TRBV29-1 and TRBJ1-2; no clear D gene. V was cut by 4 bases and J by 4 bases, with 10 bases left in between. CDR3 length equals 12 residues. Germline loops: CDR1 SQVTM, CDR2 ANQGSEA. The CDR3 DNA sequence: TGCAGCGTTGGAACAACCCTCTATGGCTACACCTTC. Protein product: CSVGTTLYGYTF.

This clonotype is labeled as medium-sized. The chain couples TRBV28 to TRBJ2-3; D is unclear. V was trimmed by 3 bases and J by 1 base, leaving 8 bases between them. There are 14 residues in the CDR3. The V gene's germline CDR1 is MDHEN and CDR2 SYDVKM. The CDR3 protein is CASSFLSGTDTQYF. The CDR3 DNA sequence: TGTGCCAGCAGTTTCCTTTCCGGCACAGATACGCAGTATTTT.

This clonotype was counted ten times or more. The V and J genes are TRBV6-2 or TRBV6-3 and TRBJ2-7, with D possibly matching TRBD1 (6 bases). The germline gives CDR1 MNHEY, CDR2 SVGEGT. The V end was cut by 2 bases, the J end by 6 bases, with 11 bases between. CDR3 length: 13 residues. The DNA of the CDR3 is TGTGCCAGCAGTTACATGGGGGACACCGAGCAGTACTTC. It is translated as CASSYMGDTEQYF.

This clonotype was recorded many times. This chain connects TRBV5-1 to TRBJ2-3; TRBD1 matches 7 bases. This CDR3 comprises 15 residues. Germline V lookup: CDR1 SGHRS, CDR2 YFSETQ. J gave up 1 base and V 0 bases, and 2 bases lay outside the gene matches. CDR3 nucleotide sequence: TGCGCCAGCAGCTTGGTAGGGGGCGGCACAGATACGCAGTATTTT. Its translation is CASSLVGGGTDTQYF.

Many counts were recorded for this clonotype. V usage is TRBV6-6 and J usage is TRBJ1-2, with a possible D match to TRBD1 (5 bases). Trimming removed 4 bases at V and 8 bases at J, with 17 bases between. The CDR3 contains 14 residues. CDR1 and CDR2 from the germline V gene are MNHNY and SVGAGI (reference sequence). The CDR3 sequence: CASSSPNQGYGYTF. As DNA, the CDR3 is TGTGCCAGCAGTTCCCCGAATCAGGGTTACGGCTACACCTTC.

In this sample, this clonotype turned up many times. CDR3 loop: CASSLASAGPYNEQFF. The CDR3 DNA sequence: TGCGCCAGCAGCTTGGCCTCAGCGGGCCCCTACAATGAGCAGTTCTTC. This chain links TRBV5-1 with TRBJ2-1; tentative D call: TRBD2 (6 bases). This CDR3 is built from 16 residues. Trimming took 0 bases from V and 2 from J, leaving 12 bases between them. Germline CDR1 and CDR2: SGHRS and YFSETQ.

This clonotype counts as medium-sized. The rearrangement links TRBV7-2 to TRBJ2-1, with D perhaps TRBD1 or TRBD2 (5 bases each). The CDR3 totals 12 residues. Trimming shortened V by 1 base and J by 11 bases, and 9 bases separated the two germline ends. From germline, CDR1 is SGHTA and CDR2 FQGNSA. The CDR3 reads CASSLDGTKQFF. In DNA, the CDR3 is TGTGCCAGCAGCTTAGACGGGACGAAGCAGTTCTTC.

V is TRBV5-6 and J is TRBJ1-5; D uncertain. The germline gives CDR1 SGHDT, CDR2 YYEEEE. This CDR3 is 16 amino acids long. V was shortened by 1 base and J by 1 base, with 12 bases between the two germline ends. In DNA form, the CDR3 reads TGTGCCAGCAGCTTGTCTTCCCCTGGGAGCAATCAGCCCCAGCATTTT. Its translation: CASSLSSPGSNQPQHF.

Many counts were recorded for this clonotype. The chain has TRBV24-1 and TRBJ2-2; D is undetermined. V lost 6 bases, J lost 4 bases, and 14 bases lay in between. Germline lookup yields CDR1 KGHDR and CDR2 SFDVKD. The CDR3 length is 15 residues. The CDR3 region has the DNA TGTGCCACCAGTACCAGAACCGGAAGCACCGGGGAGCTGTTTTTT. It translates to CATSTRTGSTGELFF.

In its sample, this clonotype was seen many times. The chain uses TRBV2 and TRBJ2-2, with TRBD2 as a possible D gene (6 bases). CDR1 SNHLY and CDR2 FYNNEI come from the germline V gene. V was clipped by 8 bases and J by 6 bases, with 16 bases between them. The CDR3 runs 14 residues. CDR3: CASRGLFGAGELFF. CDR3 DNA sequence: TGTGCCAGCCGGGGGTTATTTGGGGCCGGGGAGCTGTTTTTT.

By proportion, this clonotype is medium-sized. This sequence joins TRBV7-3 and TRBJ2-4, with D perhaps assigned TRBD1 or TRBD2 (6 bases each). The germline V and J ends were trimmed by 8 bases and 7 bases, with 9 bases remaining between them. This CDR3 spans 11 amino acids. The germline V gene encodes CDR1 SGHTA and CDR2 FQGTGA. The CDR3 DNA follows: TGTGCCAGCGGAGGGGGTAACATTCAGTACTTC. Its protein is CASGGGNIQYF.